This T cell receptor (beta chain) was obtained from a study of CD8+ T cells in alopecia areata. Study-level findings and limits: Researchers reported that TCR sharing among patients proved less clear than in mice, possibly HLA-linked. Sequencing of scalp tissue also captures the resident alphabeta T cells of normal skin. Elevated clonality characterized lesional scalp relative to normal scalp, particularly in alopecia totalis/universalis.

The CDR3 loop spans 14 amino acids. CDR1 is PRHDT, CDR2 FYEKMQ, per germline (reference sequence). The V end was cut by 5 bases, the J end by 2 bases, with 13 bases between. As to this clone: Its antigen is not identified.

Following extraction, RNA underwent reverse transcription to cDNA, which served as the sequencing template. Data came from immunoSEQ multiplex PCR; TCRdb stores just in-frame clones and leaves some out. The sample includes 140,000 or so clones, about three fifths of them seen just once. Sequencing was done on a sample of CD8+ T cells sorted from blood. The receptor's source is a human donor in good health. This chain links TRBV13 with TRBJ2-7; the D gene is possibly TRBD2 (6 bases). The DNA of the CDR3 is TGTGCCAGCAGCCCGCGGGACTCTCCCTACGAGCAGTACTTC. Amino acid sequence: CASSPRDSPYEQYF. Full variable domain (outside the CDR3, taken from reference TRBV13 and TRBJ2-7): AAGVIQSPRHLIKEKRETATLKCYPIPRHDTVYWYQQGPGQDPQFLISFYEKMQSDKGSIPDRFSAQQFSDYHSELNMSSLELGDSALYFCASSPRDSPYEQYFGPGTRLTVT.